Presented here are 24 T cell receptor beta chains from one specimen sequenced in a study of blood T cell repertoires in COVID-19. Sequenced by immunoSEQ multiplex PCR; TCRdb stores in-frame clones only, minus some. The table has approximately 350,000 clones, around 89% seen once. Sequencing was performed on peripheral blood. The receptor source for this set is a man between 40 and 49 years old with acute or convalescent COVID-19.

This clone was seen just once. The V gene is TRBV29-1, the J gene TRBJ1-2, with 10 bases lining up with TRBD1. The CDR3 has 13 amino acids. Germline-derived CDR1 and CDR2 are SQVTM and ANQGSEA. Unmatched junction bases numbered 8, after V lost 5 bases and J lost 8 bases. This chain's CDR3 is CSVLDRGLGGYTF. For the CDR3, the DNA is TGCAGCGTTCTTGACAGGGGGCTAGGGGGCTACACCTTC.

The gene calls are TRBV19 and TRBJ2-7; the D gene is possibly TRBD2 (5 bases). Germline V gene sequence: CDR1 LNHDA, CDR2 SQIVND (reference sequence). Trimming pared 4 bases from V and 3 bases from J, leaving 16 bases between. The CDR3 loop spans 15 amino acids. DNA of the CDR3: TGTGCCAGTAGTACAGGTAGGCAGGCGGGCTACGAGCAGTACTTC. As protein: CASSTGRQAGYEQYF.

V is TRBV9 and J is TRBJ1-1; 7 bases are a match to TRBD1. The CDR3 is 17 residues long. Germline V lookup: CDR1 SGDLS, CDR2 YYNGEE. With V trimmed by 0 bases and J by 4 bases, 12 bases remained unmatched. The CDR3 DNA reads as TGTGCCAGCAGCGTAGGACTGATGAGGGGGCGATTCACTGAAGCTTTCTTT. Residues: CASSVGLMRGRFTEAFF.

The genes are TRBV5-1 and TRBJ2-7; 7 bases are shared with TRBD1. V gave up 4 bases and J gave up 9 bases; unmatched junction bases: 7. Germline CDR1 and CDR2: SGHRS and YFSETQ. The length of the CDR3 is 12 residues. The CDR3 protein is CASSNDRDRQYF. The CDR3 DNA reads as TGCGCCAGCAGCAACGACCGGGACAGGCAGTACTTC.

The V call is TRBV6-2 or TRBV6-3, the J call TRBJ2-2, with a tentative D call TRBD1 (6 bases). V was cut by 3 bases and J by 3 bases, with 14 bases left in between. This CDR3 region has 16 residues. Germline CDR1 is MNHEY and CDR2 is SVGEGT. CDR3 DNA: TGTGCCAGCAGTTATTCTGAGGACAGAGACACCGGGGAGCTGTTTTTT. Translated, it gives CASSYSEDRDTGELFF.

The rearrangement joins TRBV5-5 to TRBJ2-1, with TRBD2 matching 10 bases. V lost 6 bases and J lost 2; bases outside the gene matches: 8. This CDR3 spans 16 amino acids. CDR1 and CDR2 from the germline V gene are SGHKS and YYEKEE (reference sequence). CDR3 nucleotide sequence: TGTGCCAGCACCCAAACGGGGACTAGCGCCTACAATGAGCAGTTCTTC. It codes for CASTQTGTSAYNEQFF.

The chain carries TRBV7-2 and TRBJ2-5; D might be TRBD1 (5 bases). The length of the CDR3 is 14 residues. Trimming left V 3 bases short and J 6 bases short, with 14 bases between. Germline-derived CDR1 and CDR2 are SGHTA and FQGNSA. This CDR3 reads CASSLGQGIQTQYF. In nucleotides, the CDR3 is TGTGCCAGCAGCTTGGGGCAGGGTATTCAGACCCAGTACTTC.

The chain links TRBV4-1 to TRBJ2-7; TRBD2 is a possible D gene (6 bases). This CDR3 contains 17 residues. Germline V gene lookup returns CDR1 MGHRA and CDR2 YSYEKL. V dropped 0 bases and J dropped 1 base, with 16 bases sitting between them. CDR3 amino acids: CASSQEPRRAVSYEQYF. The DNA of the CDR3 is TGCGCCAGCAGCCAAGAGCCCCGGAGGGCTGTATCCTACGAGCAGTACTTC.

The chain links TRBV7-9 to TRBJ2-7, with D unclear. V lost 6 bases and J lost 0, with 15 bases in between. CDR3 length equals 15 residues. Looked up from germline, CDR1 is SEHNR and CDR2 is FQNEAQ (reference sequence). The CDR3 DNA follows: TGTGCCAGCAGGTCGAGCTCACTGCACTCCTACGAGCAGTACTTC. Its protein is CASRSSSLHSYEQYF.

The chain recombines TRBV5-1 with TRBJ1-1, with a tentative D call TRBD1 (5 bases). The germline V gene has CDR1 SGHRS and CDR2 YFSETQ. The CDR3 consists of 15 residues. V was clipped by 0 bases and J by 11 bases, with 20 bases between them. This CDR3 is CASSLAEEGLRDAFF. CDR3 nucleotides: TGCGCCAGCAGCTTGGCCGAGGAGGGACTCCGGGACGCTTTCTTT.

This sequence joins TRBV7-2 and TRBJ1-2; 9 bases fit TRBD1. The V gene end was trimmed by 7 bases and the J gene end by 2 bases; junction bases not matched to a gene: 8. From germline, CDR1 is SGHTA and CDR2 FQGNSA. The CDR3 length is 15 residues. The CDR3 DNA reads as TGTGCCAGCACCCAATCCGGGACAGGGAACTATGGCTACACCTTC. This gives the protein CASTQSGTGNYGYTF.

This clone was observed once. The V and J genes are TRBV4-2 and TRBJ2-7; TRBD1 aligns across 7 bases. Germline loops: CDR1 LGHNA, CDR2 YNFKEQ. This CDR3 comprises 15 residues. Trimming at V came to 4 bases and at J to 1 base, leaving 7 bases not matched to a gene. The CDR3 spells CASSPYRGGSYEQYF. The CDR3 coding sequence is TGTGCCAGCAGCCCGTACAGGGGTGGGTCCTACGAGCAGTACTTC.

This chain links TRBV4-2 with TRBJ2-1; no definite D call. The germline V and J ends were trimmed by 3 bases and 4 bases, with 7 bases remaining between them. Germline values: CDR1 LGHNA, CDR2 YNFKEQ. This CDR3 is 13 amino acids long. The CDR3 reads CASSHRVYNEQFF. For the CDR3, the DNA is TGTGCCAGCAGCCATCGGGTTTACAATGAGCAGTTCTTC.

The V gene is TRBV9, the J gene TRBJ1-6, with D possibly matching TRBD1 (6 bases). CDR3 size: 15 residues. Germline V gives CDR1 SGDLS, CDR2 YYNGEE. V shed 9 bases and J shed 1 base, with 14 bases lying between them. CDR3 residues: CATHRVGSYNSPLHF. CDR3 nucleotides: TGTGCCACCCACAGGGTAGGGTCCTATAATTCACCCCTCCACTTT.

V and J are TRBV11-2 and TRBJ1-1; no definite D call. The CDR3 consists of 12 residues. Germline V gene lookup returns CDR1 SGHAT and CDR2 FQNNGV. Trimming left V 4 bases short and J 6 bases short, with 9 bases between. The CDR3 DNA reads as TGTGCCAGCAGCTCGTTGTTCGCTGAAGCTTTCTTT. Translating it yields CASSSLFAEAFF.

J is TRBJ1-6 and V is TRBV5-1, with no clear D. Between the trimmed V and J ends, which lost 6 bases and 10 bases, there was a span of 17 bases. Germline V gene lookup returns CDR1 SGHRS and CDR2 YFSETQ. This CDR3 comprises 14 residues. The CDR3 reads CASKPRDTISPLHF. CDR3 nucleotides: TGCGCCAGCAAACCGAGGGATACTATATCACCCCTCCACTTT.

The count of this clone is one. J is TRBJ2-3 and V is TRBV5-1; TRBD2 matches at 15 bases. The CDR3 has 17 amino acids. V was pared by 4 bases and J by 6 bases, with 9 bases of the junction left unmatched. CDR1 and CDR2 from the germline V gene are SGHRS and YFSETQ. The CDR3 DNA is TGCGCCAGCAGCCTACGGACTAGCGGGGGGGCCACCGATACGCAGTATTTT. Translating gives CASSLRTSGGATDTQYF. The full variable domain, with the rest looked up from reference TRBV5-1 and TRBJ2-3, is KAGVTQTPRYLIKTRGQQVTLSCSPISGHRSVSWYQQTPGQGLQFLFEYFSETQRNKGNFPGRFSGRQFSNSRSEMNVSTLELGDSALYLCASSLRTSGGATDTQYFGPGTRLTVL.

This clone was recorded only once. The chain links TRBV18 to TRBJ1-1; TRBD1 might be the D (5 bases). V was pared by 1 base and J by 6 bases, with 12 bases between. This CDR3 comprises 14 residues. Germline V CDR1 and CDR2: KGHSH, LQKENI. CDR3 loop: CASSPQGTAAEAFF. The CDR3 DNA reads as TGTGCCAGCTCACCACAAGGGACTGCGGCTGAAGCTTTCTTT.

The chain has TRBV6-5 and TRBJ1-5, with TRBD1 as a possible D gene (5 bases). Germline-derived CDR1 and CDR2 are MNHEY and SVGAGI. Between the trimmed V and J ends, which lost 2 bases and 7 bases, there was a span of 18 bases. The CDR3 covers 16 residues. The CDR3 reads CASSYGLGGAPQPQHF. The DNA for the CDR3 is TGTGCCAGCAGTTACGGTTTGGGAGGGGCCCCGCAGCCCCAGCATTTT.

The chain couples TRBV9 to TRBJ2-5, with 7 positions matching TRBD1. V was pared by 3 bases and J by 1 base, with 3 bases of the junction left unmatched. Germline CDR1 is SGDLS and CDR2 is YYNGEE. This CDR3 comprises 14 residues. CDR3 sequence (DNA): TGTGCCAGCAGCGCGAGGGACAGCCAAGAGACCCAGTACTTC. It encodes CASSARDSQETQYF.

The chain employs TRBV5-4 and TRBJ2-5, with a tentative D call TRBD2 (5 bases). The V gene lost 5 bases and the J gene lost 1 base, with 12 bases spanning the gap. The CDR3 runs 14 residues. In germline, CDR1 is SGHNT, CDR2 YYREEE (reference sequence). The CDR3 DNA follows: TGTGCCAGCAGTTCCTGGGGAGCCCAAGAGACCCAGTACTTC. Its protein product is CASSSWGAQETQYF.

The rearrangement links TRBV30 to TRBJ2-1, with TRBD1 as a possible D gene (5 bases). V gave up 0 bases and J gave up 5 bases, with 8 bases separating them. In germline, CDR1 is GTSNPN, CDR2 SVGIG (reference sequence). The CDR3 is 13 amino acids. The CDR3 loop reads CAWSVQANNEQFF. CDR3 sequence (DNA): TGTGCCTGGAGTGTACAGGCCAACAATGAGCAGTTCTTC.

The chain links TRBV5-3 to TRBJ1-5; TRBD1 might be the D (6 bases). TRBV5-3 is labeled an ORF, and its function is uncertain. This CDR3 comprises 17 residues. V was clipped by 4 bases and J by 2 bases, with 19 bases between them. The CDR3 DNA reads TGTGCCAGAAGCGGACGAATGCGGGAGGGGGGCAATCAGCCCCAGCATTTT. Translating it yields CARSGRMREGGNQPQHF.

The gene calls are TRBV11-2 and TRBJ1-1, with a weak D call TRBD1 (5 bases). The CDR3 totals 13 residues. Trimming stripped 1 base from V and 7 bases from J, with 10 bases between. Germline loops: CDR1 SGHAT, CDR2 FQNNGV. CDR3 in DNA: TGTGCCAGCAGCTTAGGTGGGGGAGGTGAAGCTTTCTTT. It codes for CASSLGGGGEAFF.